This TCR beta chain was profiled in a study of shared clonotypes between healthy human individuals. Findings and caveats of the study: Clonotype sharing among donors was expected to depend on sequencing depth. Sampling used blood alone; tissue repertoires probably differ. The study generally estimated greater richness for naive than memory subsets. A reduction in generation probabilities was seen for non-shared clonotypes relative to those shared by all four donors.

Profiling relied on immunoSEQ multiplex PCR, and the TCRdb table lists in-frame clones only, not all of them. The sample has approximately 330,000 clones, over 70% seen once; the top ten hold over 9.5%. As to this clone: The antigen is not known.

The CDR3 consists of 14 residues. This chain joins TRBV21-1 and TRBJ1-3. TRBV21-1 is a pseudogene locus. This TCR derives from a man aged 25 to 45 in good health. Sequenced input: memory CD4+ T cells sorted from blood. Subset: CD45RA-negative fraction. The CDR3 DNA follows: TGTGCCTTCAAGCGGGGGGCGCAAGGAAACACCATATATTTT. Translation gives CAFKRGAQGNTIYF.